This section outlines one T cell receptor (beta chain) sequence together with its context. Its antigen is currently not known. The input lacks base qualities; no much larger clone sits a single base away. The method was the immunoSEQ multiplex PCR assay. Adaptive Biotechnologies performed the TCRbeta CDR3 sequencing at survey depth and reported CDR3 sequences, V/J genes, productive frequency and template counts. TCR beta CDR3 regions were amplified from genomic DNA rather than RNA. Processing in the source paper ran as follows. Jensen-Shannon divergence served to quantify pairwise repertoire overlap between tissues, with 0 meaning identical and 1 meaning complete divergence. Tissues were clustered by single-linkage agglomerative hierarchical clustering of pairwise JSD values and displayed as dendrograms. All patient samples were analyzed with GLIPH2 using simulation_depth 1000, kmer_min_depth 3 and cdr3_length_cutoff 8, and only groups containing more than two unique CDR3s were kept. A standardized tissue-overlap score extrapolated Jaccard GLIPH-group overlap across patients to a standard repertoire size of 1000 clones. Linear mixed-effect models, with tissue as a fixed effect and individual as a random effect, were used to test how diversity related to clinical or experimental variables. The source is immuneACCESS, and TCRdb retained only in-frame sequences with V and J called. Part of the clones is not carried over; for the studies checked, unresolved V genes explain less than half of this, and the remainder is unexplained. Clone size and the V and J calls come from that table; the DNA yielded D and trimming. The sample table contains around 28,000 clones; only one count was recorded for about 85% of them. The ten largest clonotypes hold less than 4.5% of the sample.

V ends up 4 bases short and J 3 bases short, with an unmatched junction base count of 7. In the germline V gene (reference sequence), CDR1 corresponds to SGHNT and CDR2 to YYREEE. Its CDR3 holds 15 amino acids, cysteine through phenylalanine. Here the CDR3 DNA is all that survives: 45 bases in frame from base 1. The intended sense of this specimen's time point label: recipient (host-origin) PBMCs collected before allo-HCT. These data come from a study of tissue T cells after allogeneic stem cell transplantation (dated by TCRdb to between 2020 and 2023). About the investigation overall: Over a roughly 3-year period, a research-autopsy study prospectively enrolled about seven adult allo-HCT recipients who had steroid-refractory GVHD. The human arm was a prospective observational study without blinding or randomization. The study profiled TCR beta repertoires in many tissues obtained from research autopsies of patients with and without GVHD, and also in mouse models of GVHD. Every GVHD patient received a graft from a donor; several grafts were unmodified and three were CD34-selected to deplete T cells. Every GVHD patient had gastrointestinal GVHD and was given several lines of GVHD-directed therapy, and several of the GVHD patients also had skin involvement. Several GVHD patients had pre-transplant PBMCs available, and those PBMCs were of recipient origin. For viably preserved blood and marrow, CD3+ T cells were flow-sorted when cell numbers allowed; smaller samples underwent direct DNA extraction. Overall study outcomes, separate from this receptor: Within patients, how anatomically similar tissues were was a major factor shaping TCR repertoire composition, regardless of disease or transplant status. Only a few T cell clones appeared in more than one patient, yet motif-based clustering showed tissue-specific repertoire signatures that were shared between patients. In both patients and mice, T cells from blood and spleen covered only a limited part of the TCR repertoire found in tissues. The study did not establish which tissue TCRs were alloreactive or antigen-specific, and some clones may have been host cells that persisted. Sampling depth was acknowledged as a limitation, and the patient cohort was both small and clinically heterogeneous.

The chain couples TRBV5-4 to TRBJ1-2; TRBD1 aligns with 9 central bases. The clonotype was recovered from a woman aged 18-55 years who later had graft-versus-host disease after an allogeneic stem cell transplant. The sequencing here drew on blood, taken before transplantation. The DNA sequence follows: TGTGCCAGCAGCGGCCGGGACAGGGAGTACTATGGCTACACCTTC. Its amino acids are CASSGRDREYYGYTF. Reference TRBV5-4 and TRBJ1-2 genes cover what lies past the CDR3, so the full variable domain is ETGVTQSPTHLIKTRGQQVTLRCSSQSGHNTVSWYQQALGQGPQFIFQYYREEENGRGNFPPRFSGLQFPNYSSELNVNALELDDSALYLCASSGRDREYYGYTFGSGTRLTVV.